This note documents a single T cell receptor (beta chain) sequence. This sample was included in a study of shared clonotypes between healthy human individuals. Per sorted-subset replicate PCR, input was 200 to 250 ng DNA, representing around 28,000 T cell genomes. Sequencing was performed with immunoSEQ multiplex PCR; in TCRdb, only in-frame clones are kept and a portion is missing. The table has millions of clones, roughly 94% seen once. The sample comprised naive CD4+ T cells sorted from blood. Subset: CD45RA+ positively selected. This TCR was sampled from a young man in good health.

The CDR3 region has the DNA TGTGCCAGCAGTAAGCACGCGAACACCGGGGAGCTGTTTTTT. Amino acids: CASSKHANTGELFF. The genes are TRBV2 and TRBJ2-2, with D unclear. The germline V gene encodes CDR1 SNHLY and CDR2 FYNNEI. The length of the CDR3 is 14 residues. Trimming cost V 5 bases and J 0 bases, with 7 bases left between them. Using reference TRBV2 and TRBJ2-2 for the parts outside the CDR3, the full variable domain is EPEVTQTPSHQVTQMGQEVILRCVPISNHLYFYWYRQILGQKVEFLVSFYNNEISEKSEIFDDQFSVERPDGSNFTLKIRSTKLEDSAMYFCASSKHANTGELFFGEGSRLTVL.